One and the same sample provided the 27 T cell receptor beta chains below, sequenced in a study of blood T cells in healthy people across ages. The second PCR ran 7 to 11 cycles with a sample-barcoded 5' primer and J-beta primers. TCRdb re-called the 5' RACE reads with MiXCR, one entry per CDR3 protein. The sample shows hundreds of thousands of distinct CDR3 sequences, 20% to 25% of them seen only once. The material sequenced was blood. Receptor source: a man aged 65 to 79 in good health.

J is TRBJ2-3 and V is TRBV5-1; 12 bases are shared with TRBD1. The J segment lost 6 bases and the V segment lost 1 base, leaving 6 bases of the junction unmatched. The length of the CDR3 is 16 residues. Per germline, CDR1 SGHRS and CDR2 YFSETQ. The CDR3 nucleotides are TGCGCCAGCAGCTTGTTCGGGACAGGGGGCATGGATACGCAGTATTTT. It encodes CASSLFGTGGMDTQYF.

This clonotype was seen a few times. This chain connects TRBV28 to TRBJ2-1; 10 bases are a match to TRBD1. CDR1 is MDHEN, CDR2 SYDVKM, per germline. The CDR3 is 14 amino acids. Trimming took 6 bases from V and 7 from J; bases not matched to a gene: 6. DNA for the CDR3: TGTGCCAGCAGGCAAGGACAGGGGGGGAATGAGCAGTTCTTC. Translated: CASRQGQGGNEQFF.

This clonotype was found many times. The chain's CDR3 is CASRPTGGWGEKLFF. Written as DNA, the CDR3 is TGTGCCAGCAGACCAACAGGGGGCTGGGGTGAAAAACTGTTTTTT. This sequence joins TRBV12-3 or TRBV12-4 and TRBJ1-4, with TRBD1 identical over 9 bases. The trim removed 6 bases at V and 7 bases at J, leaving 9 bases unmatched. The CDR3 extends over 15 amino acids.

The chain's CDR3 is CASSQGASGQGWTEAFF. The DNA of the CDR3 is TGCGCCAGCAGCCAAGGAGCGTCGGGACAGGGATGGACTGAAGCTTTCTTT. The genes are TRBV4-3 and TRBJ1-1; 9 bases line up with TRBD1. CDR1 and CDR2 from the germline V gene are LGHNA and YSLEER. The ends lost 1 base at V and 5 bases at J; junction bases unmatched: 11. This CDR3 contains 17 residues.

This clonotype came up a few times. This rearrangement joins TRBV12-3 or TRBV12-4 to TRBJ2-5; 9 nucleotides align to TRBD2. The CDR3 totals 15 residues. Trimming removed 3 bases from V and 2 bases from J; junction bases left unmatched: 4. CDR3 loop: CASSFRAGGQETQYF. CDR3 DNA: TGTGCCAGCAGTTTTCGTGCGGGAGGGCAAGAGACCCAGTACTTC.

CDR3 DNA sequence: TGTGCCACCAGTGATAGCGGGAGGGCTCTCAATGAGCAGTTCTTC. It yields the protein CATSDSGRALNEQFF. The J gene is TRBJ2-5, the V gene TRBV24-1; 10 bases fit TRBD2. The J call may be faulty, since TRBJ2-1 better matches the DNA end. Germline lookup yields CDR1 KGHDR and CDR2 SFDVKD. The CDR3 runs to 15 residues.

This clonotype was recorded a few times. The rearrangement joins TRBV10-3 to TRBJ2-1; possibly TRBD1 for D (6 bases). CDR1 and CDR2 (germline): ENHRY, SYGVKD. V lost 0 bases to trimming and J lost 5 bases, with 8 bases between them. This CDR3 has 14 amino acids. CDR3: CAISESGADNEQFF. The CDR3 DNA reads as TGTGCCATCAGTGAGTCGGGGGCTGACAATGAGCAGTTCTTC.

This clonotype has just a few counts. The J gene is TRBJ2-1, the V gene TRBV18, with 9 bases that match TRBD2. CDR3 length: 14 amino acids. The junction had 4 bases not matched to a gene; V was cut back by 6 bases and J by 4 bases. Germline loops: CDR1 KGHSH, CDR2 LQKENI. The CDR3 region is CASSVAGAYNEQFF. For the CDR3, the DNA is TGTGCCAGCTCGGTAGCGGGAGCATACAATGAGCAGTTCTTC.

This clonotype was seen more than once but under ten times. The CDR3 bases are TGCGCCAGCAGCTTGGCCGGGACAGGGGAAACTGAAGCTTTCTTT. Its translation is CASSLAGTGETEAFF. This rearrangement joins TRBV5-1 to TRBJ1-1; TRBD1 agrees at 10 bases. CDR3 length: 15 residues. Per the germline V gene, CDR1 is SGHRS and CDR2 is YFSETQ. V shed 0 bases and J 5 bases; nucleotides not matched to a gene: 4.

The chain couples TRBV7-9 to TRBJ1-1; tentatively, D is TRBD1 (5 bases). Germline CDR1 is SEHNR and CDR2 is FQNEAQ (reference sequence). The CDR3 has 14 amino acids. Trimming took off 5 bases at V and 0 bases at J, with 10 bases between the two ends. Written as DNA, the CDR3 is TGTGCCAGCAGCGTCGACAGTATGAACACTGAAGCTTTCTTT. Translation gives CASSVDSMNTEAFF.

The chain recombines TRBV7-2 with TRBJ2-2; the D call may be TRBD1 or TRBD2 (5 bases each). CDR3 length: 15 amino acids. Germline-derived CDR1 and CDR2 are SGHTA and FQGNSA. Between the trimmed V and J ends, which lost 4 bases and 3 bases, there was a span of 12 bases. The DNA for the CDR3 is TGTGCCAGCAGCTATAAGGGACGGGACACCGGGGAGCTGTTTTTT. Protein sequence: CASSYKGRDTGELFF.

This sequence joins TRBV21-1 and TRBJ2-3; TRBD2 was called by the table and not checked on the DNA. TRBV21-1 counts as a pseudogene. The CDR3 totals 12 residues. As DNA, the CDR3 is TGTGCCAGCAGCAATGGGAGAGATACGCAGTATTTT. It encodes CASSNGRDTQYF.

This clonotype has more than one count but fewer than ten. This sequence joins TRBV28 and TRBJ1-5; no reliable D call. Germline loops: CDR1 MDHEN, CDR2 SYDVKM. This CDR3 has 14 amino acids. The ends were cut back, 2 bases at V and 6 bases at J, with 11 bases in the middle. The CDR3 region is CASSLTTKTQPQHF. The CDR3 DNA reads TGTGCCAGCAGTTTAACCACGAAAACTCAGCCCCAGCATTTT.

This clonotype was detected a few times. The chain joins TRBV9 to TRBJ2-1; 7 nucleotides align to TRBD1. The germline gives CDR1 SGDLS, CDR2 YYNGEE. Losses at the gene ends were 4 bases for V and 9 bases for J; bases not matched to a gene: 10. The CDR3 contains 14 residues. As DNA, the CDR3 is TGTGCCAGCAGCCTAGGGACAGAGGTCTTTGAGCAGTTCTTC. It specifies CASSLGTEVFEQFF.

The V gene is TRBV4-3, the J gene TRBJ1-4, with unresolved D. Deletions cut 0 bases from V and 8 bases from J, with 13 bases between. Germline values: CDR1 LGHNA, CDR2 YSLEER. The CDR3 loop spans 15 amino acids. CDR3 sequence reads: CASSQETGREEKLFF. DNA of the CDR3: TGCGCCAGCAGCCAAGAAACCGGGCGAGAGGAAAAACTGTTTTTT.

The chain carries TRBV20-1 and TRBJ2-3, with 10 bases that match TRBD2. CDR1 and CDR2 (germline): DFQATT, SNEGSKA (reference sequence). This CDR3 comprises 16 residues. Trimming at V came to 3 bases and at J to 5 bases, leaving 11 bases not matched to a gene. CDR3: CSARQYPSGSGDTQYF. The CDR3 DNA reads TGCAGTGCTAGGCAATACCCTAGCGGGAGTGGAGATACGCAGTATTTT.

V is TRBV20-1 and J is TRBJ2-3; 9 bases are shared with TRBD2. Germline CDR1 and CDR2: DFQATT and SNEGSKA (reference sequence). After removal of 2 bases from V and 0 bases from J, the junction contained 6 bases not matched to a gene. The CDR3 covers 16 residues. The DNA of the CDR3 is TGCAGTGCTAGAAGTAGCGGGGGCTCTAGCACAGATACGCAGTATTTT. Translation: CSARSSGGSSTDTQYF.

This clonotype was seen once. As DNA, the CDR3 is TGCGCCAGCAGCCAAGATCGAGGAGAACTAGCTGAGAATGAGCAGTTCTTC. It codes for CASSQDRGELAENEQFF. The chain joins TRBV4-1 to TRBJ2-1; weak D call: TRBD2 (6 bases). The CDR3 covers 17 residues. Per germline, CDR1 MGHRA and CDR2 YSYEKL. V was shortened by 0 bases and J by 7 bases, with 19 bases between the two germline ends.

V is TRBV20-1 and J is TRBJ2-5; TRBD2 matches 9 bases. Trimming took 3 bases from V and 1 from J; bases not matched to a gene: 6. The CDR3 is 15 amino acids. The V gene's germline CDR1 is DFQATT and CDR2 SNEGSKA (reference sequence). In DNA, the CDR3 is TGCAGTGCTAGTCCTCTAGCGGGAATCCAAGAGACCCAGTACTTC. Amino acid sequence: CSASPLAGIQETQYF.

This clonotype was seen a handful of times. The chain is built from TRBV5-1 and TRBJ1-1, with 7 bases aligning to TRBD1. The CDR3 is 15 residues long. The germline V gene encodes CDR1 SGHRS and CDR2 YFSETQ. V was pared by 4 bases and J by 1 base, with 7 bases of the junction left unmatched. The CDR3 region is CASSIDRVANTEAFF. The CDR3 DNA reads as TGCGCCAGCAGCATTGACAGGGTGGCGAACACTGAAGCTTTCTTT.

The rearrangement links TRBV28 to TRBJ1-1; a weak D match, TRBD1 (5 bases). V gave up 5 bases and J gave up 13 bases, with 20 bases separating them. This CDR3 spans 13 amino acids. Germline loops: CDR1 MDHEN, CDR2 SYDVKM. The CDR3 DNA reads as TGTGCCAGCAGTACTCCCTCGGGACTGGGGGATTTCTTT. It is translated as CASSTPSGLGDFF.

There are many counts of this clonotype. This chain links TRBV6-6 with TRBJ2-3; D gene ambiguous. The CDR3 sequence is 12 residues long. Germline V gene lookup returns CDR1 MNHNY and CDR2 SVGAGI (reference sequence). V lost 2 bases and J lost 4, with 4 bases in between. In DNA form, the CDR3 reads TGTGCCAGCAGTTACGAAGCAGATACGCAGTATTTT. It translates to CASSYEADTQYF.

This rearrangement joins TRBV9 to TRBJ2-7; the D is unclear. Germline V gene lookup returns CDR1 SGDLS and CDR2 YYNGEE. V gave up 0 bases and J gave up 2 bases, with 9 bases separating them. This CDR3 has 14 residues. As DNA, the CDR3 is TGTGCCAGCAGCGTAGACGCGAACCCCTACGAGCAGTACTTC. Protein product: CASSVDANPYEQYF. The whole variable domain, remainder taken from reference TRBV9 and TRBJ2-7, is DSGVTQTPKHLITATGQRVTLRCSPRSGDLSVYWYQQSLDQGLQFLIQYYNGEERAKGNILERFSAQQFPDLHSELNLSSLELGDSALYFCASSVDANPYEQYFGPGTRLTVT.

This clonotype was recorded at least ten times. CDR3 in amino acids: CASSQSGGRSIQYF. CDR3 bases: TGTGCCAGCAGCCAATCAGGGGGGCGCAGCATTCAGTACTTC. The chain has TRBV16 and TRBJ2-4; possibly TRBD1 or TRBD2 for D (6 bases each). CDR3 length: 14 residues. The germline gives CDR1 KGHSY, CDR2 FQNENV. V shed 0 bases and J shed 9 bases, with 12 bases lying between them.

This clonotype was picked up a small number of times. The CDR3 sequence is CASSQGRNEQYF. For the CDR3, the DNA is TGTGCCAGCAGCCAGGGACGGAACGAGCAGTACTTC. The gene calls are TRBV12-3 or TRBV12-4 and TRBJ2-7; D possibly uses TRBD1 or TRBD2 (5 bases each). The CDR3 is 12 residues long. V lost 6 bases, J lost 5 bases, and 11 bases lay in between.

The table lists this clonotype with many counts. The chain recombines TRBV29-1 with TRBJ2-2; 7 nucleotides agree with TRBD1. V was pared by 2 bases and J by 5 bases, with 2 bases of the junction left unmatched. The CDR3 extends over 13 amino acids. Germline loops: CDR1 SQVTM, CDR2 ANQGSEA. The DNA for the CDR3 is TGCAGCGTTGAAAGGGGGCTGACCGGGGAGCTGTTTTTT. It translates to CSVERGLTGELFF.

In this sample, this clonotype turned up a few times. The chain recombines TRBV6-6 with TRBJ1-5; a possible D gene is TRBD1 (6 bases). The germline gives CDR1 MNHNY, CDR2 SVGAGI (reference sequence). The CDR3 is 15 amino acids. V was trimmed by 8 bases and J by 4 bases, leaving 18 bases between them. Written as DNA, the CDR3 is TGTGCCAGCTCAGCTTTCGGACAGCGGAATCAGCCCCAGCATTTT. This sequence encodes CASSAFGQRNQPQHF.